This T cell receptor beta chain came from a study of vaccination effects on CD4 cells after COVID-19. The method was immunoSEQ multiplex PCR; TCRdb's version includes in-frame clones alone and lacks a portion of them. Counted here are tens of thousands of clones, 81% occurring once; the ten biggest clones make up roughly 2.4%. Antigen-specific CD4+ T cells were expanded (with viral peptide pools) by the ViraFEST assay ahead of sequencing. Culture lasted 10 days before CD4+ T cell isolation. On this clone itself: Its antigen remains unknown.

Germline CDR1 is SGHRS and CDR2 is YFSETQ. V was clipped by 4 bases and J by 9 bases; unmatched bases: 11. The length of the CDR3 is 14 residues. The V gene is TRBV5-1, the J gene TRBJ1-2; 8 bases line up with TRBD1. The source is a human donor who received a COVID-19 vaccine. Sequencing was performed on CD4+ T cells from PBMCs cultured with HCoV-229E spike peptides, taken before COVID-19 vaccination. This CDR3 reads CASSRDGTGDSYTF. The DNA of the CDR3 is TGCGCCAGCAGCCGAGACGGGACAGGAGATAGCTACACCTTC. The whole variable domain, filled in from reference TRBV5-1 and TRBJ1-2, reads KAGVTQTPRYLIKTRGQQVTLSCSPISGHRSVSWYQQTPGQGLQFLFEYFSETQRNKGNFPGRFSGRQFSNSRSEMNVSTLELGDSALYLCASSRDGTGDSYTFGSGTRLTVV.